The 24 T cell receptor beta chains reported below all come from one sample, sequenced in a study of Graves' ophthalmopathy and Graves' hyperthyroidism (dated by TCRdb to about 2018). For sequencing, an Illumina HiSeq 2000 was employed. TCR beta CDR3 regions were amplified from RNA transcripts for repertoire sequencing. A first-round RT-PCR used HTBI primers with the Qiagen OneStep RT-PCR kit, followed by a second-round multiplex PCR, size selection and purification. TCRdb redid the processing of the public reads, applying fastp at Q25 and MiXCR, and retained in-frame beta chains. Rows matching on CDR3 protein sequence are summarized as one entry with the most common DNA and genes. The sample data list around 600,000 distinct CDR3 sequences, and about two fifths of these were observed just once. The ten largest clones take up around 3% of the sample. The sample taken for sequencing was peripheral blood. These receptors came from an adult man with Graves' ophthalmopathy.

The chain couples TRBV27 to TRBJ1-2; 7 positions agree with TRBD1. The germline V gene has CDR1 MNHEY and CDR2 SMNVEV (reference sequence). CDR3 length: 13 residues. With V trimmed by 6 bases and J by 4 bases, 5 bases remained unmatched. Written as DNA, the CDR3 is TGTGCCAGCAGATTGGGACAGTTCTATGGCTACACCTTC. Translating gives CASRLGQFYGYTF.

The chain has TRBV2 and TRBJ1-4, with a possible D match to TRBD1 (6 bases). Germline CDR1 is SNHLY and CDR2 is FYNNEI. V shed 2 bases and J shed 8 bases, with 12 bases lying between them. The CDR3 is 14 residues long. Written as DNA, the CDR3 is TGTGCCAGCAGTGAATTTATCGACAGGGAAAAACTGTTTTTT. Translation: CASSEFIDREKLFF.

This clonotype was observed many times. The chain uses TRBV7-2 and TRBJ2-7; D might be TRBD1 or TRBD2, each matching 6 bases. V was cut by 8 bases and J by 1 base, with 21 bases left in between. The CDR3 spans 16 residues. CDR1 and CDR2 from the germline V gene are SGHTA and FQGNSA. CDR3 coding DNA: TGTGCCAGCGGTTCTCAAGGGGGGTTCGGATCCTACGAGCAGTACTTC. Amino acids: CASGSQGGFGSYEQYF.

At least ten counts were recorded for this clonotype. The CDR3 here is CATSAGLAGGTGELFF. As DNA, the CDR3 is TGTGCCACCAGCGCGGGACTAGCGGGAGGCACCGGGGAGCTGTTTTTT. The chain is built from TRBV15 and TRBJ2-2; 15 nucleotides agree with TRBD2. The CDR3 is 16 residues long. Germline values: CDR1 LNHNV, CDR2 YYDKDF (reference sequence). J was trimmed by 4 bases and V by 5 bases; bases with no gene match: 2. The whole variable domain, remainder taken from reference TRBV15 and TRBJ2-2, is DAMVIQNPRYQVTQFGKPVTLSCSQTLNHNVMYWYQQKSSQAPKLLFHYYDKDFNNEADTPDNFQSRRPNTSFCFLDIRSPGLGDTAMYLCATSAGLAGGTGELFFGEGSRLTVL.

This clonotype was counted between two and nine times. The rearrangement uses TRBV19 and TRBJ1-3; 8 bases agree with TRBD1. With V trimmed by 4 bases and J by 4 bases, 9 bases remained unmatched. The CDR3 runs to 16 residues. Germline CDR1 and CDR2: LNHDA and SQIVND (reference sequence). The CDR3 DNA is TGTGCCAGTAGTACCAATAACAGGGGGGCGGGAAACACCATATATTTT. It codes for CASSTNNRGAGNTIYF. Full variable domain (rest looked up from reference TRBV19 and TRBJ1-3): DGGITQSPKYLFRKEGQNVTLSCEQNLNHDAMYWYRQDPGQGLRLIYYSQIVNDFQKGDIAEGYSVSREKKESFPLTVTSAQKNPTAFYLCASSTNNRGAGNTIYFGEGSWLTVV.

The table lists this clonotype with many counts. The chain couples TRBV12-3 or TRBV12-4 to TRBJ1-2; D is undetermined. Between the trimmed V and J ends, which lost 2 bases and 4 bases, there was a span of 8 bases. The CDR3 is 13 residues long. The CDR3 bases are TGTGCCAGCAGTTTATGGGCCGCCTATGGCTACACCTTC. It codes for CASSLWAAYGYTF.

As concerns this clonotype: Compared with germline, one end of the junction differs, possibly owing to a read error. This chain joins TRBV12-3 or TRBV12-4 and TRBJ2-5; D ambiguous. The CDR3 consists of 8 residues. The CDR3 spells CASSPETF. The CDR3, as DNA: TGTGCCAGCAGCCCCGAAACCTTC.

The chain combines TRBV6-2 or TRBV6-3 with TRBJ1-1; possibly TRBD1 for D (5 bases). V gave up 2 bases and J gave up 8 bases, with 6 bases separating them. Germline V gives CDR1 MNHEY, CDR2 SVGEGT. The CDR3 runs to 11 residues. CDR3 in amino acids: CASSYGGEAFF. The DNA of the CDR3 is TGTGCCAGCAGTTACGGGGGAGAAGCTTTCTTT.

This rearrangement joins TRBV5-1 to TRBJ2-7; tentative D call: TRBD1 (6 bases). The CDR3 has 16 amino acids. Germline assignment: CDR1 SGHRS and CDR2 YFSETQ. V lost 4 bases to trimming and J lost 7 bases, with 24 bases between them. In DNA form, the CDR3 reads TGCGCCAGCAGCCAAGATATGGGGACAAGGGAAGGTGAGCAGTACTTC. Translating gives CASSQDMGTREGEQYF.

This chain connects TRBV10-3 to TRBJ1-4; 9 positions agree with TRBD1. Germline CDR1 reads ENHRY; CDR2 reads SYGVKD. The V segment lost 6 bases and the J segment 5 bases; nucleotides outside the gene matches: 4. The CDR3 loop spans 14 amino acids. CDR3 DNA sequence: TGTGCCATCAGACGGGGACAGGGCAATGAAAAACTGTTTTTT. It translates to CAIRRGQGNEKLFF.

CDR3 bases: TGCAGTGCAAATGATGGGCTAGCCGGATCCTACGAGCAGTACTTC. Encoded protein: CSANDGLAGSYEQYF. The chain is built from TRBV20-1 and TRBJ2-7; the D gene is possibly TRBD2 (5 bases). The V end lost 6 bases, the J end lost 1 base, and 19 bases lay between the germline ends. CDR1 is DFQATT, CDR2 SNEGSKA, per germline (reference sequence). The CDR3 runs 15 residues.

With regard to this clonotype: A junction end diverges from the germline sequence, so it may reflect a read error. This chain joins TRBV11-2 and TRBJ1-2; weak D call: TRBD1 (6 bases). CDR3 length: 16 amino acids. CDR1 is SGHAT and CDR2 is FQNNGV in the germline V gene. Here the CDR3 reads CASSLWPRGNNYGYSF. The CDR3 DNA is TGTGCCAGCAGCTTATGGCCTAGGGGGAACAACTATGGCTACAGCTTC.

The chain combines TRBV10-3 with TRBJ1-1; D is unclear. The CDR3 covers 13 residues. Trimming removed 1 base from V and 11 bases from J, with 14 bases in between. The germline CDR1 and CDR2 sequences are ENHRY and SYGVKD. CDR3 coding DNA: TGTGCCATCAGTGAGTGGCAGGTACGTGGTGCTTTCTTT. Its protein product is CAISEWQVRGAFF.

CDR3: CASSFGAGSTGELFF. The CDR3 nucleotides are TGTGCCAGCAGCTTTGGAGCGGGGAGCACCGGGGAGCTGTTTTTT. This chain connects TRBV11-1 to TRBJ2-2, with TRBD2 matching 7 bases. V dropped 3 bases and J dropped 4; count of bases not matched to a gene: 5. The CDR3 loop spans 15 amino acids. Looked up from germline, CDR1 is SGHAT and CDR2 is FQDESV (reference sequence).

The chain is built from TRBV4-1 and TRBJ1-5, with D unresolved. Trimming removed 1 base from V and 0 bases from J, with 4 bases in between. Germline CDR1 is MGHRA and CDR2 is YSYEKL. The CDR3 totals 14 residues. The CDR3 nucleotides are TGCGCCAGCAGCCAAGTGGCTAGCAATCAGCCCCAGCATTTT. Translated, it gives CASSQVASNQPQHF.

This sequence joins TRBV24-1 and TRBJ2-5; 9 nucleotides match TRBD1. The germline V gene encodes CDR1 KGHDR and CDR2 SFDVKD. V trimming: 12 bases; J trimming: 5 bases; junction bases outside the gene matches: 9. CDR3 length equals 13 residues. The CDR3: CAVSDRGYETQYF. DNA of the CDR3: TGTGCCGTCAGCGACAGGGGGTACGAGACCCAGTACTTC.

This CDR3 reads CAISGGGRDLAEAFF. The CDR3 region has the DNA TGTGCCATCAGCGGGGGGGGACGGGATTTGGCTGAAGCTTTCTTT. The rearrangement joins TRBV10-3 to TRBJ1-1; tentatively, D is TRBD1 (5 bases). CDR1 ENHRY and CDR2 SYGVKD come from the germline V gene. The CDR3 spans 15 residues. Trimming pared 6 bases from V and 6 bases from J, leaving 20 bases between.

This clonotype was recorded many times. V gene TRBV5-1 combines with J gene TRBJ2-7, with D uncertain. V was cut by 0 bases and J by 5 bases, with 6 bases left in between. The length of the CDR3 is 12 residues. CDR1 and CDR2 (germline): SGHRS, YFSETQ. This CDR3 is CASSLVGNEQYF. The CDR3 region has the DNA TGCGCCAGCAGCTTGGTAGGAAACGAGCAGTACTTC.

This clonotype occurred once. In this CDR3 the conserved last residue, phenylalanine or tryptophan, is missing, so a read error is likely. The rearrangement joins TRBV13 to TRBJ2-7, with unresolved D. The CDR3 loop spans 14 amino acids. The V end lost 2 bases, the J end lost 2 bases, and 10 bases lay between the germline ends. Germline lookup yields CDR1 PRHDT and CDR2 FYEKMQ (reference sequence). The CDR3 DNA is TGTGCCAGCAGCTTACCTTCCCGAACCTACGAGCAGTACCTC. As protein: CASSLPSRTYEQYL.

As to this clonotype: Being one base from a much bigger clone, this may be a read error. The chain joins TRBV12-3 or TRBV12-4 to TRBJ1-2; the D gene is possibly TRBD1 (6 bases). The CDR3 loop spans 11 amino acids. The CDR3 nucleotides are TGTGCCGGCAGTGAGGACAGTGGCTACACCTTC. Translated, it gives CAGSEDSGYTF.

The chain employs TRBV5-1 and TRBJ2-7, with D possibly being TRBD2 (6 bases). The CDR3 covers 14 residues. Germline V lookup: CDR1 SGHRS, CDR2 YFSETQ. Between the trimmed V and J ends, which lost 5 bases and 3 bases, there was a span of 15 bases. The CDR3 DNA reads as TGCGCCAGCAGATTAGGAGGGGCGGGCTACGAGCAGTACTTC. This sequence encodes CASRLGGAGYEQYF.

This clonotype was seen repeatedly, ten times or more. The chain carries TRBV29-1 and TRBJ2-2, with TRBD1 matching over 9 bases. The CDR3 runs 16 residues. V trimming: 1 base; J trimming: 0 bases; junction bases outside the gene matches: 3. Germline values: CDR1 SQVTM, CDR2 ANQGSEA. The CDR3 region has the DNA TGCAGCGTTGAAGGTTGGGACAGGGCGAACACCGGGGAGCTGTTTTTT. Its protein product is CSVEGWDRANTGELFF.

A note on this clonotype: An end of the junction differs from the germline gene, which may be a read error. This sequence joins TRBV7-2 and TRBJ2-2; the match to TRBD1 covers 12 bases. Germline values: CDR1 SGHTA, CDR2 FQGNSA. The CDR3 covers 16 residues. CDR3 in DNA: TGCGCCAGCAGCCGATCGGGACAGGGGGCGGCCGGGGAGCTGTTTTTT. Its translation is CASSRSGQGAAGELFF.

This clonotype appeared many times. V and J are TRBV10-3 and TRBJ2-7; 8 nucleotides align to TRBD1. J lost 2 bases, V lost 10 bases, and 7 bases had no gene match. Germline V gene lookup returns CDR1 ENHRY and CDR2 SYGVKD. This CDR3 has 13 residues. The CDR3, as DNA: TGTGCCAGCAACTCGGGACAGGCCTACGAGCAGTACTTC. Its protein is CASNSGQAYEQYF.